One and the same sample provided the 32 T cell receptor beta chains below, sequenced in a study of blood T cell repertoires in COVID-19. Clones were sequenced by immunoSEQ multiplex PCR, and TCRdb holds only the in-frame ones, with some missing. The table includes over 70,000 clones, approximately 86% detected once. Sequencing input: peripheral blood. The receptors shown here come from a human donor in a cohort sampled during active COVID-19.

The V call is TRBV7-9, the J call TRBJ2-1, with unresolved D. This CDR3 has 12 residues. V was trimmed by 5 bases and J by 7 bases, leaving 9 bases between them. CDR1 and CDR2 from the germline V gene are SEHNR and FQNEAQ (reference sequence). The chain's CDR3 is CASSILFNEQFF. The CDR3 coding sequence is TGTGCCAGCAGCATTCTTTTTAATGAGCAGTTCTTC.

The chain employs TRBV24-1 and TRBJ2-3; 13 bases match TRBD2. The V gene's germline CDR1 is KGHDR and CDR2 SFDVKD. V trimming: 3 bases; J trimming: 7 bases; junction bases outside the gene matches: 3. The CDR3 is 15 amino acids. The CDR3 DNA follows: TGTGCCACCAGTGATCGGACTAGCGGGAGCTATACGCAGTATTTT. Residues: CATSDRTSGSYTQYF.

The CDR3 DNA sequence: TGTGCCAGCAGTGAACACAGGGGTTTGGGGAAGTACGAGCAGTACTTC. Protein product: CASSEHRGLGKYEQYF. The chain employs TRBV6-1 and TRBJ2-7; 7 nucleotides match TRBD1. Per the germline V gene, CDR1 is MNHNS and CDR2 is SASEGT. The CDR3 spans 16 residues. V trimming: 2 bases; J trimming: 4 bases; junction bases outside the gene matches: 11.

The chain recombines TRBV5-1 with TRBJ1-1; TRBD1 is a possible D gene (6 bases). The CDR3 runs to 14 residues. Between the trimmed V and J ends, which lost 2 bases and 1 base, there was a span of 9 bases. Looked up from germline, CDR1 is SGHRS and CDR2 is YFSETQ. This CDR3 reads CASSLTDRNTEAFF. The CDR3 DNA is TGCGCCAGCAGCTTAACGGACAGGAACACTGAAGCTTTCTTT.

The genes are TRBV29-1 and TRBJ2-1; D is ambiguous. The germline V gene has CDR1 SQVTM and CDR2 ANQGSEA. The V and J ends lost 3 bases and 4 bases respectively, with 7 bases between them. This CDR3 spans 12 amino acids. In DNA form, the CDR3 reads TGCAGCGTTGATCGCGGTTACAATGAGCAGTTCTTC. Its translation is CSVDRGYNEQFF.

This clone was recorded many times. The chain recombines TRBV7-9 with TRBJ2-2, with D maybe TRBD2 (6 bases). The CDR3 runs 16 residues. With 4 bases removed from V and 3 bases from J, the gap between germline ends came to 15 bases. The germline V gene has CDR1 SEHNR and CDR2 FQNEAQ (reference sequence). The CDR3 sequence: CASSSGAGLDTGELFF. CDR3 DNA: TGTGCCAGCAGCTCCGGCGCGGGATTGGACACCGGGGAGCTGTTTTTT.

The chain uses TRBV7-3 and TRBJ2-3; 13 nucleotides agree with TRBD2. Per the germline V gene, CDR1 is SGHTA and CDR2 is FQGTGA. V shed 3 bases and J 6 bases; nucleotides not matched to a gene: 6. The CDR3 sequence is 16 residues long. In nucleotides, the CDR3 is TGTGCCAGCAGCTTGGGACTAGCGGGGCCCAGGGATACGCAGTATTTT. The encoded protein is CASSLGLAGPRDTQYF.

The chain uses TRBV29-1 and TRBJ2-4, with 10 bases that match TRBD1. J was trimmed by 0 bases and V by 4 bases; bases with no gene match: 6. The germline V gene has CDR1 SQVTM and CDR2 ANQGSEA. This CDR3 has 16 residues. DNA of the CDR3: TGCAGCGTTGCTGGGGGGACAGGGGTAGCCAAAAACATTCAGTACTTC. The encoded protein is CSVAGGTGVAKNIQYF.

This clone has a single count. This chain uses TRBV30 with TRBJ1-2, with D unclear. Germline CDR1 is GTSNPN and CDR2 is SVGIG (reference sequence). The ends were cut back, 0 bases at V and 0 bases at J, with 8 bases in the middle. This CDR3 region has 14 residues. CDR3 in amino acids: CAWSVAPTNYGYTF. The CDR3 DNA reads as TGTGCCTGGAGTGTGGCCCCAACTAACTATGGCTACACCTTC. The full variable domain, in which reference TRBV30 and TRBJ1-2 provide the parts outside the CDR3, is SQTIHQWPATLVQPVGSPLSLECTVEGTSNPNLYWYRQAAGRGLQLLFYSVGIGQISSEVPQNLSASRPQDRQFILSSKKLLLSDSGFYLCAWSVAPTNYGYTFGSGTRLTVV.

The gene calls are TRBV7-9 and TRBJ2-5; a weak D match, TRBD2 (6 bases). This CDR3 region has 15 residues. Trimming removed 5 bases at V and 0 bases at J, with 13 bases between. Per the germline V gene, CDR1 is SEHNR and CDR2 is FQNEAQ (reference sequence). CDR3 DNA sequence: TGTGCCAGCAGCCGGGACCGCGGGAACCAAGAGACCCAGTACTTC. It encodes CASSRDRGNQETQYF. Variable domain in full (rest from reference TRBV7-9 and TRBJ2-5): DTGVSQNPRHKITKRGQNVTFRCDPISEHNRLYWYRQTLGQGPEFLTYFQNEAQLEKSRLLSDRFSAERPKGSFSTLEIQRTEQGDSAMYLCASSRDRGNQETQYFGPGTRLLVL.

DNA for the CDR3: TGTGCCAGCAGCGCGGGAGGGGGCGGAACGAACACCGGGGAGCTGTTTTTT. Protein product: CASSAGGGGTNTGELFF. The gene calls are TRBV9 and TRBJ2-2, with D possibly matching TRBD2 (8 bases). V dropped 3 bases and J dropped 0 bases, with 15 bases sitting between them. CDR1 and CDR2 from the germline V gene are SGDLS and YYNGEE. This CDR3 contains 17 residues.

The V gene is TRBV12-3 or TRBV12-4, the J gene TRBJ1-2, with D perhaps TRBD1 (5 bases). The CDR3 loop spans 12 amino acids. The V end was cut by 2 bases, the J end by 13 bases, with 14 bases between. CDR3 nucleotides: TGTGCCAGCAGTTTACCAGGGCAGGTGGGCACCTTC. Translating gives CASSLPGQVGTF.

V gene TRBV7-9 combines with J gene TRBJ1-4; tentative D call: TRBD1 (6 bases). The V end lost 3 bases, the J end lost 5 bases, and 10 bases lay between the germline ends. Per the germline V gene, CDR1 is SEHNR and CDR2 is FQNEAQ (reference sequence). The CDR3 totals 14 residues. CDR3 residues: CASSFSGTNEKLFF. Written as DNA, the CDR3 is TGTGCCAGCAGCTTTTCCGGGACAAATGAAAAACTGTTTTTT.

This clone was counted once. The V call is TRBV7-9, the J call TRBJ1-4; the match to TRBD1 covers 7 bases. Losses at the gene ends were 6 bases for V and 2 bases for J; bases not matched to a gene: 3. From germline, CDR1 is SEHNR and CDR2 FQNEAQ (reference sequence). CDR3 length equals 14 residues. CDR3 protein: CASSLTGTNEKLFF. Written as DNA, the CDR3 is TGTGCCAGCAGTTTGACAGGGACTAATGAAAAACTGTTTTTT.

This chain links TRBV7-8 with TRBJ2-5; 13 bases agree with TRBD2. With V trimmed by 1 base and J by 5 bases, 4 bases remained unmatched. The CDR3 has 16 residues. Per the germline V gene, CDR1 is SGHVS and CDR2 is FQNEAQ. This chain's CDR3 is CASSLGTSGRVETQYF. DNA for the CDR3: TGTGCCAGCAGCTTAGGTACTAGCGGGAGGGTGGAGACCCAGTACTTC.

The V call is TRBV6-5, the J call TRBJ1-6; 7 nucleotides line up with TRBD1. The germline gives CDR1 MNHEY, CDR2 SVGAGI. The length of the CDR3 is 15 residues. V trimming: 7 bases; J trimming: 7 bases; junction bases outside the gene matches: 10. Here the CDR3 DNA reads TGTGCCAGCAACAGGGGTAGAGCGGTCAATTCACCCCTCCACTTT. Translated, it gives CASNRGRAVNSPLHF.

The chain employs TRBV9 and TRBJ2-3; unclear D gene. V lost 4 bases and J lost 3, with 12 bases in between. This CDR3 region has 14 residues. Germline CDR1 is SGDLS and CDR2 is YYNGEE. CDR3 nucleotides: TGTGCCAGCAGCCCGGGTGAGTGGACAGATACGCAGTATTTT. This gives the protein CASSPGEWTDTQYF.

The gene calls are TRBV6-4 and TRBJ2-1; the match to TRBD1 covers 8 bases. The CDR3 runs 14 residues. CDR1 MRHNA and CDR2 SNTAGT come from the germline V gene. V was clipped by 6 bases and J by 6 bases; unmatched bases: 7. The CDR3 loop reads CASSPDRASNEQFF. The CDR3 DNA reads as TGTGCCAGCAGCCCGGACAGGGCTAGCAATGAGCAGTTCTTC.

This chain links TRBV28 with TRBJ1-4; possibly TRBD1 for D (6 bases). The V gene lost 8 bases and the J gene lost 7 bases, with 20 bases spanning the gap. Germline loops: CDR1 MDHEN, CDR2 SYDVKM. This CDR3 has 15 amino acids. Written as DNA, the CDR3 is TGTGCCAGCGTGGGGGGGGCGAGATCCTCTGAAAAACTGTTTTTT. Its translation: CASVGGARSSEKLFF.

The V and J genes are TRBV5-1 and TRBJ2-3; TRBD2 agrees at 9 bases. V lost 5 bases and J lost 0; bases outside the gene matches: 4. The germline V gene encodes CDR1 SGHRS and CDR2 YFSETQ. The CDR3 contains 15 residues. The CDR3 protein is CASSRLAVSTDTQYF. Written as DNA, the CDR3 is TGCGCCAGCAGTCGACTAGCGGTTAGCACAGATACGCAGTATTTT.

This clone was detected a few times. The V gene is TRBV5-6, the J gene TRBJ2-5; 7 bases agree with TRBD1. V lost 4 bases, J lost 2 bases, and 5 bases stayed unmatched. This CDR3 is 14 amino acids long. Germline V CDR1 and CDR2: SGHDT, YYEEEE. CDR3 coding DNA: TGTGCCAGCAGCCAGACAGGGATACAAGAGACCCAGTACTTC. Its protein product is CASSQTGIQETQYF. The variable domain in full, with the rest retrieved from reference TRBV5-6 and TRBJ2-5, is DAGVTQSPTHLIKTRGQQVTLRCSPKSGHDTVSWYQQALGQGPQFIFQYYEEEERQRGNFPDRFSGHQFPNYSSELNVNALLLGDSALYLCASSQTGIQETQYFGPGTRLLVL.

This clone appeared a single time. This chain uses TRBV11-1 with TRBJ1-1; TRBD1 matches 9 bases. Trimming cost V 5 bases and J 0 bases; bases outside gene matches: 4. Germline-derived CDR1 and CDR2 are SGHAT and FQDESV (reference sequence). The CDR3 length is 15 residues. The DNA for the CDR3 is TGTGCCAGCAGCCCAGGGACAGGGATGAACACTGAAGCTTTCTTT. It yields the protein CASSPGTGMNTEAFF.

This sequence joins TRBV2 and TRBJ1-5; maybe TRBD1 (5 bases). Looked up from germline, CDR1 is SNHLY and CDR2 is FYNNEI. This CDR3 region has 16 residues. Trimming left V 0 bases short and J 9 bases short, with 18 bases between. This chain's CDR3 is CASSEAPGPAIRPQHF. The CDR3 DNA reads TGTGCCAGCAGTGAAGCCCCAGGGCCGGCTATTCGGCCCCAGCATTTT. The entire variable domain, with the rest obtained from reference TRBV2 and TRBJ1-5, is as follows: EPEVTQTPSHQVTQMGQEVILRCVPISNHLYFYWYRQILGQKVEFLVSFYNNEISEKSEIFDDQFSVERPDGSNFTLKIRSTKLEDSAMYFCASSEAPGPAIRPQHFGDGTRLSIL.

The rearrangement links TRBV7-8 to TRBJ1-1, with 11 bases matching TRBD1. V lost 5 bases, J lost 0 bases, and 11 bases stayed unmatched. The V gene's germline CDR1 is SGHVS and CDR2 FQNEAQ. The CDR3 is 18 residues long. CDR3 loop: CASSPRTGGAPMNTEAFF. CDR3 nucleotides: TGTGCCAGCAGCCCAAGGACAGGGGGCGCACCAATGAACACTGAAGCTTTCTTT.

V usage is TRBV5-1 and J usage is TRBJ1-2; TRBD1 agrees at 8 bases. CDR3 length equals 16 residues. V dropped 0 bases and J dropped 1; count of bases not matched to a gene: 5. Looked up from germline, CDR1 is SGHRS and CDR2 is YFSETQ. The CDR3 sequence: CASSLGQGSGNYGYTF. The CDR3 DNA reads TGCGCCAGCAGCTTGGGACAGGGGAGCGGTAACTATGGCTACACCTTC.

This clone was seen at least ten times. The rearrangement uses TRBV7-8 and TRBJ1-5, with D maybe TRBD1 (5 bases). Trimming pared 5 bases from V and 2 bases from J, leaving 16 bases between. Germline V lookup: CDR1 SGHVS, CDR2 FQNEAQ. This CDR3 is built from 16 residues. Written as DNA, the CDR3 is TGTGCCAGCAGCGCGCCGGCGGGGGGGGGCAATCAGCCCCAGCATTTT. Its translation is CASSAPAGGGNQPQHF. Using reference TRBV7-8 and TRBJ1-5 for the parts outside the CDR3, the full variable domain is GAGVSQSPRYKVAKRGQDVALRCDPISGHVSLFWYQQALGQGPEFLTYFQNEAQLDKSGLPSDRFFAERPEGSVSTLKIQRTQQEDSAVYLCASSAPAGGGNQPQHFGDGTRLSIL.

The V gene is TRBV7-2, the J gene TRBJ1-5; 9 bases map to TRBD1. Germline CDR1 is SGHTA and CDR2 is FQGNSA. J was trimmed by 1 base and V by 5 bases; bases with no gene match: 3. The CDR3 spans 15 residues. The CDR3 nucleotides are TGTGCCAGCAGCCCCGGGACAGGGAGCAATCAGCCCCAGCATTTT. Its translation is CASSPGTGSNQPQHF.

The chain recombines TRBV5-1 with TRBJ2-6, with a possible D match to TRBD2 (5 bases). Per germline, CDR1 SGHRS and CDR2 YFSETQ. CDR3 length: 15 amino acids. V dropped 0 bases and J dropped 4 bases, with 8 bases sitting between them. The chain's CDR3 is CASSLVGEGANVLTF. CDR3 coding DNA: TGCGCCAGCAGCTTGGTGGGAGAAGGGGCCAACGTCCTGACTTTC.

The chain couples TRBV4-2 to TRBJ2-7; D is perhaps TRBD1 (6 bases). This CDR3 comprises 15 residues. Germline V gives CDR1 LGHNA, CDR2 YNFKEQ. V was shortened by 0 bases and J by 7 bases, with 16 bases between the two germline ends. CDR3 sequence (DNA): TGTGCCAGCAGCCAAGATATTGGAAGCGACAGGGAGCAGTACTTC. Its protein product is CASSQDIGSDREQYF.

The chain couples TRBV7-9 to TRBJ2-2, with TRBD2 matching 12 bases. The V gene's germline CDR1 is SEHNR and CDR2 FQNEAQ (reference sequence). The V segment lost 11 bases and the J segment 1 base; nucleotides outside the gene matches: 8. The CDR3 spans 16 residues. CDR3 sequence: CAGLGLAGLNTGELFF. Here the CDR3 DNA reads TGTGCCGGTTTAGGACTAGCGGGACTGAACACCGGGGAGCTGTTTTTT.

The table lists this clone with a count of one. The rearrangement uses TRBV4-1 and TRBJ1-1; D is unresolved. The germline CDR1 and CDR2 sequences are MGHRA and YSYEKL. The CDR3 totals 13 residues. Trimming removed 0 bases at V and 7 bases at J, with 9 bases between. The CDR3 region has the DNA TGCGCCAGCAGCCAAGATATAACAGTTGAAGCTTTCTTT. Residues: CASSQDITVEAFF.

This chain joins TRBV2 and TRBJ2-4, with D perhaps TRBD1 (5 bases). Germline CDR1 SNHLY, CDR2 FYNNEI. V was shortened by 3 bases and J by 5 bases, with 14 bases between the two germline ends. The CDR3 consists of 15 residues. CDR3 nucleotides: TGTGCCAGCAGTGAGGCAGGGCCCATGGAAAACATTCAGTACTTC. Its protein is CASSEAGPMENIQYF.